One sample yielded the 7 T cell receptor beta chains listed below, sequenced in a study of OX40 agonist ivuxolimab in advanced cancers. TCRdb's table, derived via immunoSEQ multiplex PCR, lists solely in-frame clones and lacks some. The sample lists approximately 79,000 clones; roughly 90% were seen once. The specimen comprised CD4+ or CD8+ T cells sorted from blood, sampled in a trial of the OX40 agonist ivuxolimab. The source is an adult with an advanced solid tumor such as melanoma, head and neck, liver or kidney cancer.

This sequence joins TRBV5-5 and TRBJ2-3; D gene uncertain. Germline lookup yields CDR1 SGHKS and CDR2 YYEKEE (reference sequence). The CDR3 extends over 15 amino acids. V lost 2 bases and J lost 0, with 10 bases in between. This CDR3 reads CASSLLDHSTDTQYF. For the CDR3, the DNA is TGTGCCAGCAGCTTATTAGATCATAGCACAGATACGCAGTATTTT.

The rearrangement uses TRBV5-1 and TRBJ2-7, with a weak D call TRBD2 (5 bases). This CDR3 comprises 14 residues. V was pared by 2 bases and J by 3 bases, with 12 bases between. The germline CDR1 and CDR2 sequences are SGHRS and YFSETQ. The CDR3 protein is CASSFEGGVYEQYF. The CDR3 DNA reads as TGCGCCAGCAGCTTTGAGGGTGGGGTCTACGAGCAGTACTTC.

The chain couples TRBV4-1 to TRBJ1-1; 9 nucleotides match TRBD1. Germline V gene data show CDR1 as MGHRA and CDR2 as YSYEKL. V lost 2 bases, J lost 1 base, and 2 bases stayed unmatched. The CDR3 covers 15 residues. DNA of the CDR3: TGCGCCAGCAGCCAATCGGGACAGGGGAACACTGAAGCTTTCTTT. Translation: CASSQSGQGNTEAFF.

This clone was counted only a few times. The V and J genes are TRBV6-4 and TRBJ2-2; D is perhaps TRBD1 or TRBD2 (5 bases each). In germline, CDR1 is MRHNA, CDR2 SNTAGT. This CDR3 is 14 amino acids long. The V and J ends lost 5 bases and 3 bases respectively, with 10 bases between them. The CDR3 sequence is CASSTGADTGELFF. CDR3 in DNA: TGTGCCAGCAGTACCGGGGCGGACACCGGGGAGCTGTTTTTT.

V usage is TRBV7-3 and J usage is TRBJ2-2, with 10 nucleotides matching TRBD2. Unmatched junction bases numbered 3, after V lost 3 bases and J lost 2 bases. CDR1 SGHTA and CDR2 FQGTGA come from the germline V gene. This CDR3 contains 16 residues. The CDR3 here is CASSFLAGANTGELFF. The CDR3 DNA sequence: TGTGCCAGCAGCTTCCTAGCGGGGGCCAACACCGGGGAGCTGTTTTTT. The full variable domain, completed using reference TRBV7-3 and TRBJ2-2, is GAGVSQTPSNKVTEKGKYVELRCDPISGHTALYWYRQSLGQGPEFLIYFQGTGAADDSGLPNDRFFAVRPEGSVSTLKIQRTERGDSAVYLCASSFLAGANTGELFFGEGSRLTVL.

The J gene is TRBJ2-7, the V gene TRBV10-3; 9 bases are shared with TRBD1. The length of the CDR3 is 16 residues. With 3 bases clipped from V and 0 bases from J, the junction kept 6 bases outside the gene matches. The germline CDR1 and CDR2 sequences are ENHRY and SYGVKD. The CDR3 protein is CAISDPGQGSSYEQYF. The CDR3 DNA follows: TGTGCCATCAGTGACCCAGGACAGGGGAGCTCCTACGAGCAGTACTTC.

The chain couples TRBV9 to TRBJ1-6, with D perhaps TRBD1 (6 bases). V lost 7 bases, J lost 0 bases, and 26 bases lay in between. There are 20 residues in the CDR3. CDR1 and CDR2 (germline): SGDLS, YYNGEE. CDR3 sequence: CASGGPRAFRVDSYNSPLHF. The CDR3 nucleotides read TGTGCCAGCGGGGGGCCCAGGGCCTTCCGAGTGGACTCCTATAATTCACCCCTCCACTTT.